Each of the 22 T cell receptor beta chains below was sequenced from the same sample in a study of blood T cell repertoires in COVID-19. Sequencing used immunoSEQ multiplex PCR; TCRdb keeps in-frame clones, though not all of them. The table has fewer than 350,000 clones, about 85% seen once; the top ten hold about 1.9%. The specimen was PBMCs or T cells enriched from blood (not recorded which). These TCRs come from a woman aged 25 to 45 who had been exposed to COVID-19.

The chain links TRBV7-8 to TRBJ1-5; D is undetermined. V gave up 1 base and J gave up 4 bases, with 11 bases separating them. The germline V gene encodes CDR1 SGHVS and CDR2 FQNEAQ. The CDR3 runs to 15 residues. CDR3 loop: CASSLERTSNQPQHF. CDR3 nucleotides: TGTGCCAGCAGCTTAGAGCGGACTTCTAATCAGCCCCAGCATTTT.

The chain carries TRBV12-3 or TRBV12-4 and TRBJ1-6; no clear D gene. V was clipped by 4 bases and J by 8 bases, with 9 bases between them. The CDR3 runs 13 residues. CDR3 sequence: CASSSLNDSPLHF. CDR3 DNA: TGTGCCAGCAGTTCACTTAATGATTCACCCCTCCACTTT.

The V call is TRBV18, the J call TRBJ1-5, with D perhaps TRBD1 (5 bases). V shed 6 bases and J shed 3 bases, with 9 bases lying between them. The V gene's germline CDR1 is KGHSH and CDR2 LQKENI. The CDR3 contains 13 residues. The CDR3 spells CASSLGDNQPQHF. In DNA form, the CDR3 reads TGTGCCAGCTCCCTAGGGGACAATCAGCCCCAGCATTTT.

This clone showed up just once. The gene calls are TRBV18 and TRBJ2-2, with a tentative D call TRBD2 (5 bases). V was pared by 3 bases and J by 3 bases, with 23 bases between. Germline CDR1 is KGHSH and CDR2 is LQKENI. The CDR3 spans 19 residues. The CDR3 region is CASSPTTPSLASYTGELFF. The CDR3 DNA is TGTGCCAGCTCACCGACAACGCCCTCGTTAGCGAGCTACACCGGGGAGCTGTTTTTT.

The chain couples TRBV10-3 to TRBJ2-1, with 10 bases identical to TRBD2. Germline V lookup: CDR1 ENHRY, CDR2 SYGVKD. This CDR3 has 18 residues. Trimming at V came to 0 bases and at J to 0 bases, leaving 5 bases not matched to a gene. The CDR3 spells CAISESSSGGFSYNEQFF. Written as DNA, the CDR3 is TGTGCCATCAGTGAGTCGTCTAGCGGGGGTTTCTCCTACAATGAGCAGTTCTTC.

The J gene is TRBJ1-1, the V gene TRBV13, with D unclear. Deletions cut 2 bases from V and 1 base from J, with 5 bases between. Germline loops: CDR1 PRHDT, CDR2 FYEKMQ (reference sequence). The CDR3 runs 13 residues. The chain's CDR3 is CASSLSGNTEAFF. The CDR3 region has the DNA TGTGCCAGCAGCTTATCAGGGAACACTGAAGCTTTCTTT.

V is TRBV6-5 and J is TRBJ2-5, with 9 positions matching TRBD1. The junction had 7 bases not matched to a gene; V was cut back by 6 bases and J by 2 bases. Germline assignment: CDR1 MNHEY and CDR2 SVGAGI. The CDR3 runs to 15 residues. CDR3 DNA: TGTGCCAGCAGGGCCTGGACAGGGGTTCAAGAGACCCAGTACTTC. It codes for CASRAWTGVQETQYF.

This chain connects TRBV7-9 to TRBJ1-5; possible D gene TRBD1, 6 bases. Trimming shortened V by 5 bases and J by 0 bases, and 20 bases separated the two germline ends. The CDR3 sequence is 18 residues long. Germline loops: CDR1 SEHNR, CDR2 FQNEAQ (reference sequence). CDR3 protein: CASSPIQGGTYSNQPQHF. CDR3 sequence (DNA): TGTGCCAGCAGCCCGATACAGGGTGGAACATATAGCAATCAGCCCCAGCATTTT.

The V gene is TRBV5-1, the J gene TRBJ2-7, with D possibly TRBD2 on 6 matching bases. Germline V gene sequence: CDR1 SGHRS, CDR2 YFSETQ. Trimming removed 3 bases from V and 7 bases from J, with 14 bases in between. The CDR3 has 13 residues. CDR3: CASSWGELREQYF. CDR3 nucleotides: TGCGCCAGCAGCTGGGGGGAATTGAGGGAGCAGTACTTC.

The CDR3 protein is CATSTFTEAFF. The CDR3 nucleotides read TGTGCCACCTCTACCTTTACTGAAGCTTTCTTT. This rearrangement joins TRBV19 to TRBJ1-1; D is ambiguous. The CDR3 covers 11 residues. Between the trimmed V and J ends, which lost 10 bases and 5 bases, there was a span of 11 bases. Germline V gene lookup returns CDR1 LNHDA and CDR2 SQIVND (reference sequence).

The V and J genes are TRBV7-3 and TRBJ2-5; D gene uncertain. CDR1 is SGHTA, CDR2 FQGTGA, per germline. Deletions cut 5 bases from V and 5 bases from J, with 9 bases between. This CDR3 has 12 amino acids. CDR3 amino acids: CASSRVEETQYF. Written as DNA, the CDR3 is TGTGCCAGCAGCCGGGTCGAGGAGACCCAGTACTTC.

The rearrangement joins TRBV5-1 to TRBJ2-1, with D tentatively TRBD2 (5 bases). The CDR3 consists of 14 residues. The V gene's germline CDR1 is SGHRS and CDR2 YFSETQ. V lost 3 bases to trimming and J lost 5 bases, with 12 bases between them. CDR3 nucleotide sequence: TGCGCCAGCAGCTCAGCGGCCACCGACAATGAGCAGTTCTTC. This codes for CASSSAATDNEQFF.

This chain joins TRBV6-1 and TRBJ1-5; D ambiguous. Germline V gives CDR1 MNHNS, CDR2 SASEGT. CDR3 length: 14 residues. V shed 3 bases and J shed 6 bases, with 12 bases lying between them. The CDR3 protein is CASSDNWGGQPQHF. CDR3 nucleotide sequence: TGTGCCAGCAGTGATAACTGGGGAGGTCAGCCCCAGCATTTT.

V and J are TRBV2 and TRBJ1-2; 7 bases agree with TRBD1. The CDR3 runs 15 residues. Trimming at V came to 1 base and at J to 2 bases, leaving 4 bases not matched to a gene. Per germline, CDR1 SNHLY and CDR2 FYNNEI. The CDR3 bases are TGTGCCAGCAGTGAAGGGACAGGCGGGAACTATGGCTACACCTTC. It specifies CASSEGTGGNYGYTF.

This clone was observed once. The chain couples TRBV15 to TRBJ1-4; D is undetermined. The CDR3 runs to 15 residues. Trimming took off 0 bases at V and 6 bases at J, with 11 bases between the two ends. CDR1 is LNHNV and CDR2 is YYDKDF in the germline V gene (reference sequence). CDR3 nucleotides: TGTGCCACCAGCAGAGATCGAGGGTCGTATGAAAAACTGTTTTTT. Translating it yields CATSRDRGSYEKLFF.

CDR3 region: CASSAQDSYNSPLHF. In nucleotides, the CDR3 is TGTGCCAGCAGCGCCCAAGACAGTTATAATTCACCCCTCCACTTT. V and J are TRBV7-9 and TRBJ1-6; tentatively, D is TRBD1 (5 bases). This CDR3 has 15 residues. CDR1 is SEHNR and CDR2 is FQNEAQ in the germline V gene (reference sequence). Trimming cost V 5 bases and J 4 bases, with 12 bases left between them.

This clone was found a few times. This chain links TRBV6-5 with TRBJ2-7; 8 bases align to TRBD2. The junction had 5 bases not matched to a gene; V was cut back by 2 bases and J by 2 bases. The V gene's germline CDR1 is MNHEY and CDR2 SVGAGI. This CDR3 spans 15 amino acids. DNA for the CDR3: TGTGCCAGCAGTTACGGACTAGCTGATACCTACGAGCAGTACTTC. Amino acids: CASSYGLADTYEQYF.

The chain joins TRBV27 to TRBJ2-7; a possible D gene is TRBD1 (8 bases). The CDR3 runs to 15 residues. CDR1 MNHEY and CDR2 SMNVEV come from the germline V gene (reference sequence). V lost 5 bases and J 4 bases, leaving 18 bases between the germline ends. DNA for the CDR3: TGTGCCAGCAGTCCCGCTGGACAGGGAGGGTACGAGCAGTACTTC. This sequence encodes CASSPAGQGGYEQYF.

The chain carries TRBV5-1 and TRBJ2-3, with no clear D. The CDR3 is 13 residues long. V was pared by 0 bases and J by 6 bases, with 8 bases between. CDR1 is SGHRS and CDR2 is YFSETQ in the germline V gene. The CDR3 DNA sequence: TGCGCCAGCAGCTTGGCGGTCGGGGATACGCAGTATTTT. It is translated as CASSLAVGDTQYF.

The chain joins TRBV5-4 to TRBJ2-2; TRBD1 matches at 12 bases. The V and J ends lost 4 bases and 6 bases, in that order; junction bases with no gene match: 7. Per germline, CDR1 SGHNT and CDR2 YYREEE (reference sequence). The CDR3 length is 16 residues. DNA for the CDR3: TGTGCCAGCAGCCGTTCCGGGACAGGGGGCTCCGGGGAGCTGTTTTTT. The encoded protein is CASSRSGTGGSGELFF.

The rearrangement uses TRBV5-5 and TRBJ1-3; tentatively, D is TRBD1 (6 bases). Germline V gives CDR1 SGHKS, CDR2 YYEKEE (reference sequence). V dropped 4 bases and J dropped 0 bases, with 11 bases sitting between them. The CDR3 loop spans 15 amino acids. CDR3 nucleotides: TGTGCCAGCAGCCCAGGACAGATCTCTGGAAACACCATATATTTT. Encoded protein: CASSPGQISGNTIYF.

The CDR3 sequence: CASSQDRGQLPSPLHF. The CDR3, as DNA: TGCGCCAGCAGCCAAGATCGAGGACAGTTACCTTCACCCCTCCACTTT. The chain carries TRBV4-3 and TRBJ1-6, with TRBD1 as a possible D gene (6 bases). Germline lookup yields CDR1 LGHNA and CDR2 YSLEER. Trimming cost V 0 bases and J 9 bases, with 15 bases left between them. The CDR3 length is 16 residues.